Presented here are 15 T cell receptor beta chains from one specimen sequenced in a study of shared T cell receptors in the human thymus. Clones were sequenced by immunoSEQ multiplex PCR, and TCRdb holds only the in-frame ones, with some missing. The data hold approximately 660,000 clones, with approximately 88% observed a single time. These data were likewise used in another study, on human thymus T cells.

Sequencing used thymocytes. The source is a boy younger than two with a congenital heart defect.

The chain links TRBV28 to TRBJ1-2; TRBD1 aligns across 7 bases. V shed 6 bases and J 7 bases; nucleotides not matched to a gene: 11. CDR3 size: 14 residues. Germline assignment: CDR1 MDHEN and CDR2 SYDVKM. The DNA for the CDR3 is TGTGCCAGCAGCCTTGGAGACAGGGAATGTGGCTACACCTTC. Its protein is CASSLGDRECGYTF.

The chain recombines TRBV28 with TRBJ2-5, with D perhaps matching TRBD2 (5 bases). The germline gives CDR1 MDHEN, CDR2 SYDVKM. Trimming took 3 bases from V and 2 from J, leaving 13 bases between them. This CDR3 spans 15 amino acids. For the CDR3, the DNA is TGTGCCAGCAGTTTTCGAATAGCGTCTCAAGAGACCCAGTACTTC. This gives the protein CASSFRIASQETQYF.

The V gene is TRBV10-3, the J gene TRBJ2-3; D not certain. The CDR3 has 16 amino acids. V lost 4 bases and J 4 bases, leaving 18 bases between the germline ends. Germline lookup yields CDR1 ENHRY and CDR2 SYGVKD. The CDR3 here is CAISGRSAARADTQYF. DNA of the CDR3: TGTGCCATCAGTGGAAGGAGCGCGGCCCGGGCAGATACGCAGTATTTT.

The CDR3, as DNA: TGCAGCGCCTCAACGAGAACTGAAGCTTTCTTT. As protein: CSASTRTEAFF. The V call is TRBV29-1, the J call TRBJ1-1; D not certain. The CDR3 length is 11 residues. In germline, CDR1 is SQVTM, CDR2 ANQGSEA. Trimming left V 7 bases short and J 5 bases short, with 11 bases between. The complete variable domain, with remaining parts taken from reference TRBV29-1 and TRBJ1-1, reads SAVISQKPSRDICQRGTSLTIQCQVDSQVTMMFWYRQQPGQSLTLIATANQGSEATYESGFVIDKFPISRPNLTFSTLTVSNMSPEDSSIYLCSASTRTEAFFGQGTRLTVV.

Points on this clone: Other nucleotide sequences in the sample specify the same CDR3. The rearrangement uses TRBV11-3 and TRBJ2-7, with a tentative D call TRBD1 (6 bases). Germline CDR1 reads SGHNT; CDR2 reads YENEEA. Trimming shortened V by 1 base and J by 6 bases, and 7 bases separated the two germline ends. This CDR3 comprises 12 residues. In DNA, the CDR3 is TGTGCCAGCAGCTTAGTAGGGGGCGAGCAGTACTTC. Translating it yields CASSLVGGEQYF.

The rearrangement links TRBV5-4 to TRBJ2-4, with TRBD1 matching over 7 bases. Unmatched junction bases numbered 9, after V lost 3 bases and J lost 0 bases. The CDR3 has 17 amino acids. Germline CDR1 SGHNT, CDR2 YYREEE (reference sequence). The CDR3 DNA sequence: TGTGCCAGCAGCTGGGACGGGACAGTCTTAGCCAAAAACATTCAGTACTTC. Translation gives CASSWDGTVLAKNIQYF.

V usage is TRBV18 and J usage is TRBJ2-4; 7 bases agree with TRBD2. V shed 3 bases and J 5 bases; nucleotides not matched to a gene: 1. This CDR3 has 13 amino acids. The germline CDR1 and CDR2 sequences are KGHSH and LQKENI. CDR3 amino acids: CASSPRGENIQYF. CDR3 sequence (DNA): TGTGCCAGCTCACCCCGGGGGGAAAACATTCAGTACTTC. The full variable domain, its missing parts supplied by reference TRBV18 and TRBJ2-4, is NAGVMQNPRHLVRRRGQEARLRCSPMKGHSHVYWYRQLPEEGLKFMVYLQKENIIDESGMPKERFSAEFPKEGPSILRIQQVVRGDSAAYFCASSPRGENIQYFGAGTRLSVL.

This chain connects TRBV27 to TRBJ1-5; TRBD1 aligns across 9 bases. Germline loops: CDR1 MNHEY, CDR2 SMNVEV (reference sequence). V gave up 3 bases and J gave up 7 bases; unmatched junction bases: 4. This CDR3 spans 14 amino acids. The CDR3 nucleotides are TGTGCCAGCAGTTTCGGACAGGGGCGGCAGCCCCAGCATTTT. Amino acid sequence: CASSFGQGRQPQHF.

The CDR3 DNA sequence: TGTGCCAGCTCACCTCTCGTCCGGTGGGAGGAAGAGACCCAGTACTTC. As protein: CASSPLVRWEEETQYF. This chain links TRBV18 with TRBJ2-5; TRBD2 might be the D (6 bases). The length of the CDR3 is 16 residues. Germline V CDR1 and CDR2: KGHSH, LQKENI. V lost 3 bases to trimming and J lost 3 bases, with 17 bases between them.

The rearrangement links TRBV14 to TRBJ1-4; the match to TRBD1 covers 7 bases. Germline V gene lookup returns CDR1 SGHDN and CDR2 FVKESK. This CDR3 comprises 12 residues. The ends lost 9 bases at V and 8 bases at J; junction bases unmatched: 6. The CDR3 sequence is CASRQGGEKLFF. As DNA, the CDR3 is TGTGCCAGTAGACAGGGTGGGGAAAAACTGTTTTTT.

This clone was counted a single time. V is TRBV12-5 and J is TRBJ2-1, with D possibly TRBD2 on 5 matching bases. Germline V gives CDR1 LGHNT, CDR2 FRNRAP. V was trimmed by 2 bases and J by 5 bases, leaving 13 bases between them. The CDR3 consists of 15 residues. DNA for the CDR3: TGTGCTAGTGGTTTGACCGTGCGGGCCAACAATGAGCAGTTCTTC. Encoded protein: CASGLTVRANNEQFF.

V gene TRBV4-1 combines with J gene TRBJ2-1, with 10 positions matching TRBD1. Germline CDR1 and CDR2: MGHRA and YSYEKL. V lost 3 bases, J lost 8 bases, and 1 base stayed unmatched. The CDR3 consists of 13 residues. CDR3 loop: CASSQDRGYEQFF. CDR3 DNA: TGCGCCAGCAGCCAGGACAGGGGGTATGAGCAGTTCTTC.

The CDR3 reads CASSGPGQGSHEQYF. The CDR3 DNA follows: TGTGCCAGCAGCGGACCGGGACAGGGCTCTCACGAGCAGTACTTC. This chain uses TRBV28 with TRBJ2-7; 9 bases map to TRBD1. The V gene end was trimmed by 6 bases and the J gene end by 5 bases; junction bases not matched to a gene: 11. The CDR3 sequence is 15 residues long. CDR1 is MDHEN, CDR2 SYDVKM, per germline.

This clone was detected a few times. As DNA, the CDR3 is TGTGCCAGTAGTATTGCCCCCCACCCTGGACAGGGGACGGCGTGGTACTTC. Translated: CASSIAPHPGQGTAWYF. The J gene is TRBJ2-7, the V gene TRBV19, with 9 positions matching TRBD1. V was clipped by 3 bases and J by 12 bases; unmatched bases: 21. This CDR3 contains 17 residues. Germline V gives CDR1 LNHDA, CDR2 SQIVND (reference sequence).

This clone was counted between two and nine times. The chain employs TRBV11-3 and TRBJ2-4, with 7 bases aligning to TRBD2. CDR3 length: 15 amino acids. Germline-derived CDR1 and CDR2 are SGHNT and YENEEA. Losses at the gene ends were 4 bases for V and 2 bases for J; bases not matched to a gene: 5. Written as DNA, the CDR3 is TGTGCCAGCAGCTCCCCCGGGAGGACCAAAAACATTCAGTACTTC. It translates to CASSSPGRTKNIQYF.